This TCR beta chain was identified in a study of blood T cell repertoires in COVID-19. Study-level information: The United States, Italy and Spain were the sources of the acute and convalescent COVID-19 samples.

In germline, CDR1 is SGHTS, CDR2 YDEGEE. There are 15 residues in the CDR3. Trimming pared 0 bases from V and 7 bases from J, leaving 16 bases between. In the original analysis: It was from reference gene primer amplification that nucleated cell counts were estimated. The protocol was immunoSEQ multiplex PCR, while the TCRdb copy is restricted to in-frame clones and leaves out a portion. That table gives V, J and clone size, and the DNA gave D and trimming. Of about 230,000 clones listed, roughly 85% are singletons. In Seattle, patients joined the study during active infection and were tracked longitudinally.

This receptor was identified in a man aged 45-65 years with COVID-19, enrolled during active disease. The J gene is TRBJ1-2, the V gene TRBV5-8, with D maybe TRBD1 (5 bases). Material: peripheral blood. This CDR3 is CASSLARGVVVGYTF. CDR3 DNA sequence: TGTGCCAGCAGCTTGGCTAGGGGCGTTGTGGTTGGCTACACCTTC.